One and the same sample provided the 5 T cell receptor beta chains below, sequenced in a study of cytomegalovirus exposure and HLA in healthy donors. The PCR contained 60 Vbeta and 13 Jbeta primers. Assay: immunoSEQ multiplex PCR; the TCRdb copy retains only in-frame clones and omits some. The sample lists 100,000 to 150,000 clones; under 90% were seen once. Source material: PBMCs. The receptor set was obtained from a woman aged 40 to 49 in good health and CMV-seropositive.

J is TRBJ1-6 and V is TRBV10-3, with no clear D. Trimming stripped 4 bases from V and 0 bases from J, with 7 bases between. This CDR3 has 15 residues. Germline V gives CDR1 ENHRY, CDR2 SYGVKD. In DNA form, the CDR3 reads TGTGCCATCAGTGTTACGAGCTCCTATAATTCACCCCTCCACTTT. Its translation is CAISVTSSYNSPLHF.

The chain employs TRBV7-9 and TRBJ2-7, with D perhaps TRBD2 (6 bases). Per the germline V gene, CDR1 is SEHNR and CDR2 is FQNEAQ (reference sequence). The CDR3 is 16 amino acids. V was trimmed by 5 bases and J by 10 bases, leaving 27 bases between them. CDR3 bases: TGTGCCAGCAGCCCCTACTTGGAGGGCGATATTTGGGAACAGTACTTC. It translates to CASSPYLEGDIWEQYF. The complete variable domain, with remaining parts taken from reference TRBV7-9 and TRBJ2-7, reads DTGVSQNPRHKITKRGQNVTFRCDPISEHNRLYWYRQTLGQGPEFLTYFQNEAQLEKSRLLSDRFSAERPKGSFSTLEIQRTEQGDSAMYLCASSPYLEGDIWEQYFGPGTRLTVT.

The genes are TRBV5-4 and TRBJ2-5, with a weak D call TRBD2 (5 bases). The J call is in doubt because the DNA end fits TRBJ2-7 better. The CDR3 sequence is 14 residues long. Per germline, CDR1 SGHNT and CDR2 YYREEE (reference sequence). For the CDR3, the DNA is TGTGCCAGCAGCTTGGCGGAGGCGGCCTACGAGCAGTACTTC. It specifies CASSLAEAAYEQYF.

This rearrangement joins TRBV4-2 to TRBJ2-1, with 10 bases aligning to TRBD2. The J segment lost 5 bases and the V segment lost 4 bases, leaving 5 bases of the junction unmatched. Germline CDR1 reads LGHNA; CDR2 reads YNFKEQ. This CDR3 has 15 residues. The CDR3 loop reads CASSRGTSADNEQFF. The DNA of the CDR3 is TGTGCCAGCAGCCGCGGGACTAGCGCGGACAATGAGCAGTTCTTC.

A few counts support this clone. This sequence joins TRBV6-6 and TRBJ2-2, with a tentative D call TRBD2 (6 bases). Trimming shortened V by 7 bases and J by 7 bases, and 22 bases separated the two germline ends. CDR1 and CDR2 from the germline V gene are MNHNY and SVGAGI (reference sequence). The CDR3 is 16 residues long. CDR3 protein: CASIVGQVGGNGELFF. CDR3 sequence (DNA): TGTGCCAGCATCGTGGGCCAGGTGGGGGGTAACGGGGAGCTGTTTTTT.